This passage covers 10 T cell receptor beta chains from one sample sequenced in a study of T cells in Graves' hyperthyroidism and ophthalmopathy. The CDR3 regions of TCR beta were amplified from RNA transcripts. First-round RT-PCR targeting the TCR CDR3 was performed with the HTBI primer set. TCRdb ran MiXCR on the multiplex PCR reads and lists one entry per CDR3 protein. The sample lists about 420,000 distinct CDR3 sequences; roughly 13% were seen once. What was sequenced was blood. The receptors derive from a woman aged 18-30 years with Graves' hyperthyroidism.

This clonotype was observed a handful of times. A much larger clonotype is one base distant, so this may be a read error. The chain carries TRBV4-1 and TRBJ1-6; D may be TRBD1 (5 bases). V lost 0 bases and J 9 bases, leaving 12 bases between the germline ends. CDR3 length: 15 residues. Germline V gene sequence: CDR1 MGHRA, CDR2 YSYEKL. CDR3 sequence: CASSQDSQGGSPLHF. The CDR3 DNA sequence: TGCGCCAGCAGCCAAGATAGCCAGGGTGGTTCACCCCTCCACTTT.

This clonotype showed up many times. This chain connects TRBV30 to TRBJ2-7, with D possibly matching TRBD2 (5 bases). In germline, CDR1 is GTSNPN, CDR2 SVGIG (reference sequence). The V and J ends lost 3 bases and 4 bases respectively, with 13 bases between them. This CDR3 has 13 residues. The CDR3 sequence: CAWSLPAGYEQYF. The CDR3 DNA sequence: TGTGCCTGGAGCCTCCCCGCGGGTTACGAGCAGTACTTC.

This chain uses TRBV13 with TRBJ2-7; 11 nucleotides match TRBD2. The CDR3 extends over 17 amino acids. The junction had 10 bases not matched to a gene; V was cut back by 3 bases and J by 3 bases. CDR1 is PRHDT, CDR2 FYEKMQ, per germline (reference sequence). The DNA for the CDR3 is TGTGCCAGCAGCTTGGGACTAGCGGTAGCGACGCACTACGAGCAGTACTTC. Its protein product is CASSLGLAVATHYEQYF.

This clonotype was picked up many times. The chain has TRBV5-1 and TRBJ2-1; the match to TRBD2 covers 10 bases. CDR1 SGHRS and CDR2 YFSETQ come from the germline V gene. Trimming at V came to 4 bases and at J to 5 bases, leaving 9 bases not matched to a gene. The CDR3 contains 16 residues. DNA of the CDR3: TGCGCCAGCAGCGAAATAGCGGGAGGCCTGAACAATGAGCAGTTCTTC. It codes for CASSEIAGGLNNEQFF.

This clonotype was seen a handful of times. The rearrangement uses TRBV4-3 and TRBJ2-1; weak D call: TRBD2 (5 bases). Trimming removed 0 bases at V and 7 bases at J, with 13 bases between. Germline loops: CDR1 LGHNA, CDR2 YSLEER. The CDR3 has 15 residues. The DNA for the CDR3 is TGCGCCAGCAGCCAAGATTATGGCCCGGGAAATGAGCAGTTCTTC. Encoded protein: CASSQDYGPGNEQFF.

This clonotype was observed many times. The gene calls are TRBV18 and TRBJ2-7; D may be TRBD2 (6 bases). Germline CDR1 reads KGHSH; CDR2 reads LQKENI. V was pared by 2 bases and J by 3 bases, with 8 bases between. The CDR3 is 13 amino acids. CDR3 sequence reads: CASSPAGGYEQYF. As DNA, the CDR3 is TGTGCCAGCTCACCAGCCGGGGGCTACGAGCAGTACTTC.

This clonotype has ten or more counts. This rearrangement joins TRBV5-1 to TRBJ2-7; D perhaps matches TRBD2 (6 bases). V was cut by 7 bases and J by 3 bases, with 20 bases left in between. The length of the CDR3 is 15 residues. The germline V gene encodes CDR1 SGHRS and CDR2 YFSETQ. The CDR3 loop is CASSRGTDSFYEQYF. CDR3 coding DNA: TGCGCCAGCTCCCGGGGGACGGACTCTTTCTACGAGCAGTACTTC. Full variable domain (outside the CDR3, taken from reference TRBV5-1 and TRBJ2-7): KAGVTQTPRYLIKTRGQQVTLSCSPISGHRSVSWYQQTPGQGLQFLFEYFSETQRNKGNFPGRFSGRQFSNSRSEMNVSTLELGDSALYLCASSRGTDSFYEQYFGPGTRLTVT.

There are many counts of this clonotype. The chain joins TRBV30 to TRBJ2-3; 12 bases line up with TRBD2. This CDR3 has 16 amino acids. The J segment lost 0 bases and the V segment lost 1 base, leaving 2 bases of the junction unmatched. CDR1 is GTSNPN and CDR2 is SVGIG in the germline V gene (reference sequence). CDR3 region: CAWSGGTSGSTDTQYF. As DNA, the CDR3 is TGTGCCTGGAGTGGCGGGACTAGCGGGAGCACAGATACGCAGTATTTT.

This clonotype was recorded at least ten times. The CDR3 protein is CTSVGGSAYGYTF. In DNA, the CDR3 is TGCACCTCAGTGGGAGGGTCGGCGTATGGCTACACCTTC. This chain joins TRBV20-1 and TRBJ1-2; D gene uncertain. CDR1 DFQATT and CDR2 SNEGSKA come from the germline V gene (reference sequence). The CDR3 extends over 13 amino acids.

This clonotype was counted at least ten times. This chain links TRBV9 with TRBJ2-5; D tentatively reads TRBD1 or TRBD2 (5 bases each). The CDR3 length is 15 residues. Germline lookup yields CDR1 SGDLS and CDR2 YYNGEE. Trimming pared 4 bases from V and 2 bases from J, leaving 15 bases between. In nucleotides, the CDR3 is TGTGCCAGCAGCCACTCGGGGACGGGGCAAGAGACCCAGTACTTC. Translation: CASSHSGTGQETQYF.